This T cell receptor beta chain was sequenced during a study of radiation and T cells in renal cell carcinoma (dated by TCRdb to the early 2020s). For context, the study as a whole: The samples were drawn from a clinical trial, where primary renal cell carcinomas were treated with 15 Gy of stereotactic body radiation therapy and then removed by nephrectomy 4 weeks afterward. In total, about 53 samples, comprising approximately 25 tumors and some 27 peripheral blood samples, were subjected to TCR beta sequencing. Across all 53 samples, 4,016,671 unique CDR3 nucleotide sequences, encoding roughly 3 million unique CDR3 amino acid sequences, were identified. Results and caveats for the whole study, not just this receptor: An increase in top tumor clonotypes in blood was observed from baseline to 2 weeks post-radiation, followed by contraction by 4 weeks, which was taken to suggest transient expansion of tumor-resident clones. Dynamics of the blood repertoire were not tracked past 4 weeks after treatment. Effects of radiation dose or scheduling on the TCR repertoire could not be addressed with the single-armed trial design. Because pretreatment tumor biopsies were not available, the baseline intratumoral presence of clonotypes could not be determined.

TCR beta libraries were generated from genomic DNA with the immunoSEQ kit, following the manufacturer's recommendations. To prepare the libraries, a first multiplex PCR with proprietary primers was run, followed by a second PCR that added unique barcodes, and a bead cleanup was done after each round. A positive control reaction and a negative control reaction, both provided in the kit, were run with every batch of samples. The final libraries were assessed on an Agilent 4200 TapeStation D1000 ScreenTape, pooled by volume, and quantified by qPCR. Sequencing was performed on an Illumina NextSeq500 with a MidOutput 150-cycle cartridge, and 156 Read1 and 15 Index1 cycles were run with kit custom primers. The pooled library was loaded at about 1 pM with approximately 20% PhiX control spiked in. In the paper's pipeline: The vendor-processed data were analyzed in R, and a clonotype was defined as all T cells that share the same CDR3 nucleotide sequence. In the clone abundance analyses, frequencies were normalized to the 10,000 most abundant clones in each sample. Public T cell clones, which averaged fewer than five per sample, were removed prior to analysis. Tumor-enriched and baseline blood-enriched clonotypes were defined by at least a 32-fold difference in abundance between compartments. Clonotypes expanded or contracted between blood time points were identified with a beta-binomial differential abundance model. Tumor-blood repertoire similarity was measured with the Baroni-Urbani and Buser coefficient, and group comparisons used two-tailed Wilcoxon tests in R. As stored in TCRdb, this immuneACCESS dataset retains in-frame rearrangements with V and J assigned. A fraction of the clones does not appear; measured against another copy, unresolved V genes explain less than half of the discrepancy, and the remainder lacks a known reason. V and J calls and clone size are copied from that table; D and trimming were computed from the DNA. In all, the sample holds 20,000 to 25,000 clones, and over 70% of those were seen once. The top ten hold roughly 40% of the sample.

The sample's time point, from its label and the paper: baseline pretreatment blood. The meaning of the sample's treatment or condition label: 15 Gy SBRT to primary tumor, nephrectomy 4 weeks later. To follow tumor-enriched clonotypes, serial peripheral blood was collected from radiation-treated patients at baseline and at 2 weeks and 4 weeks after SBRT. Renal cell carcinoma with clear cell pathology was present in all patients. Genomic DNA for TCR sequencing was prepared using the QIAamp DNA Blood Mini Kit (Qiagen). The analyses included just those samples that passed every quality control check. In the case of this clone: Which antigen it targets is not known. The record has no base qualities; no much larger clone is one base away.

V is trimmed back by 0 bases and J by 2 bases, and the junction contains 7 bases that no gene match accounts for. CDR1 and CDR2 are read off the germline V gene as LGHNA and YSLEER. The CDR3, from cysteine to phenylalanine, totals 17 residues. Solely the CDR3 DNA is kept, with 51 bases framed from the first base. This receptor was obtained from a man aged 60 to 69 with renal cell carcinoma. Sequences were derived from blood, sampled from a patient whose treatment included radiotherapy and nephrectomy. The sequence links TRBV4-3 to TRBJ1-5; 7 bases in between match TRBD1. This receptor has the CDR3 CASSQDAIDRGNQPQHF. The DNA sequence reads TGCGCCAGCAGCCAAGATGCGATTGACAGGGGCAATCAGCCCCAGCATTTT.